The 13 T cell receptor beta chains presented below share a single source sample, sequenced in a study of blood T cell repertoires in COVID-19. Here immunoSEQ multiplex PCR was the method, and the copy in TCRdb shows in-frame clones only, minus some. The table includes about 270,000 clones, 82% detected once. Specimen: peripheral blood. Receptor source: a woman between 18 and 29 years old with acute or convalescent COVID-19.

V gene TRBV28 combines with J gene TRBJ1-2, with 7 positions matching TRBD1. The CDR3 is made up of 13 amino acids. V lost 2 bases and J lost 8; bases outside the gene matches: 5. The germline CDR1 and CDR2 sequences are MDHEN and SYDVKM. The CDR3 spells CASSLDRVEGYTF. As DNA, the CDR3 is TGTGCCAGCAGTTTAGACAGGGTAGAAGGCTACACCTTC.

The table lists this clone with a count of one. The gene calls are TRBV28 and TRBJ1-6; no definite D call. V lost 2 bases and J 6 bases, leaving 20 bases between the germline ends. The CDR3 extends over 18 amino acids. In germline, CDR1 is MDHEN, CDR2 SYDVKM. This CDR3 reads CASSLDGPRGPSNSPLHF. The CDR3 nucleotides are TGTGCCAGCAGTTTAGACGGACCCAGAGGGCCGTCTAATTCACCCCTCCACTTT.

In its sample, this clone was seen once. The chain carries TRBV6-5 and TRBJ2-7, with TRBD2 matching 7 bases. The germline CDR1 and CDR2 sequences are MNHEY and SVGAGI. There are 15 residues in the CDR3. V shed 5 bases and J 3 bases; nucleotides not matched to a gene: 10. The CDR3, as DNA: TGTGCCAGCAGTCCCCCCGGGACTACTTTCTACGAGCAGTACTTC. It is translated as CASSPPGTTFYEQYF.

The chain carries TRBV7-2 and TRBJ2-2; D perhaps matches TRBD2 (6 bases). This CDR3 has 16 amino acids. Trimming stripped 4 bases from V and 2 bases from J, with 14 bases between. Germline lookup yields CDR1 SGHTA and CDR2 FQGNSA. The CDR3 nucleotides are TGTGCCAGCAGCTCCCTATCCGGGGGAAACACCGGGGAGCTGTTTTTT. This codes for CASSSLSGGNTGELFF. Full variable domain (rest looked up from reference TRBV7-2 and TRBJ2-2): GAGVSQSPSNKVTEKGKDVELRCDPISGHTALYWYRQSLGQGLEFLIYFQGNSAPDKSGLPSDRFSAERTGGSVSTLTIQRTQQEDSAVYLCASSSLSGGNTGELFFGEGSRLTVL.

This clone showed up just once. The chain is built from TRBV19 and TRBJ2-2; the match to TRBD2 covers 8 bases. In germline, CDR1 is LNHDA, CDR2 SQIVND (reference sequence). The CDR3 contains 18 residues. With V trimmed by 1 base and J by 1 base, 8 bases remained unmatched. The CDR3: CASSIAGGPRKNTGELFF. The DNA of the CDR3 is TGTGCCAGTAGTATAGCGGGAGGGCCAAGGAAGAACACCGGGGAGCTGTTTTTT.

There are a few counts of this clone. J is TRBJ2-7 and V is TRBV18, with TRBD2 as a possible D gene (5 bases). V shed 0 bases and J shed 4 bases, with 13 bases lying between them. CDR3 length: 15 amino acids. Looked up from germline, CDR1 is KGHSH and CDR2 is LQKENI. The CDR3 spells CASSPPRGRQYEQYF. DNA for the CDR3: TGTGCCAGCTCACCACCCCGGGGTCGGCAATACGAGCAGTACTTC.

The chain employs TRBV6-5 and TRBJ1-1; D not resolved. Germline values: CDR1 MNHEY, CDR2 SVGAGI. Trimming shortened V by 0 bases and J by 5 bases, and 7 bases separated the two germline ends. This CDR3 has 13 amino acids. The CDR3 loop is CASSYSRVTEAFF. Here the CDR3 DNA reads TGTGCCAGCAGTTACTCGAGGGTAACTGAAGCTTTCTTT.

This chain connects TRBV7-9 to TRBJ1-1; D is unclear. The V end was cut by 4 bases, the J end by 5 bases, with 11 bases between. Germline values: CDR1 SEHNR, CDR2 FQNEAQ (reference sequence). The CDR3 length is 13 residues. Written as DNA, the CDR3 is TGTGCCAGCAGCTCTGGGTCGAGGACTGAAGCTTTCTTT. Translated: CASSSGSRTEAFF.

The chain joins TRBV7-2 to TRBJ1-3; 8 nucleotides match TRBD1. J was trimmed by 4 bases and V by 1 base; bases with no gene match: 6. The V gene's germline CDR1 is SGHTA and CDR2 FQGNSA. CDR3 length: 16 amino acids. CDR3 sequence reads: CASSLVTTGVGNTIYF. The CDR3 nucleotides are TGTGCCAGCAGCTTAGTCACGACAGGGGTCGGAAACACCATATATTTT.

The chain joins TRBV6-2 or TRBV6-3 to TRBJ1-5; no reliable D call. CDR1 MNHEY and CDR2 SVGEGT come from the germline V gene. Trimming stripped 2 bases from V and 10 bases from J, with 6 bases between. This CDR3 spans 11 amino acids. The CDR3 nucleotides are TGTGCCAGCAGTTACCGGGGACCCCAGCATTTT. It specifies CASSYRGPQHF.

This clone was observed once. V and J are TRBV19 and TRBJ1-1; maybe TRBD1 (5 bases). This CDR3 is built from 14 residues. Germline V gene sequence: CDR1 LNHDA, CDR2 SQIVND (reference sequence). V shed 4 bases and J shed 0 bases, with 9 bases lying between them. The CDR3 spells CASSKGAVNTEAFF. The CDR3 region has the DNA TGTGCCAGTAGTAAAGGGGCGGTGAACACTGAAGCTTTCTTT.

The genes are TRBV6-2 or TRBV6-3 and TRBJ2-2, with 7 bases that match TRBD2. Losses at the gene ends were 5 bases for V and 1 base for J; bases not matched to a gene: 4. Germline CDR1 MNHEY, CDR2 SVGEGT. CDR3 length: 15 residues. The CDR3 DNA is TGTGCCAGCAGTCTAGCGGCGATGAACACCGGGGAGCTGTTTTTT. Amino acids: CASSLAAMNTGELFF.

The chain recombines TRBV4-3 with TRBJ2-5, with TRBD1 matching 9 bases. The germline V gene encodes CDR1 LGHNA and CDR2 YSLEER. With V trimmed by 1 base and J by 2 bases, 2 bases remained unmatched. The CDR3 consists of 15 residues. CDR3 DNA: TGCGCCAGCAGCCAAGGGACAGGGGAACAAGAGACCCAGTACTTC. Translation gives CASSQGTGEQETQYF.